A single sample gave rise to the 26 T cell receptor beta chains below, sequenced in a study of blood T cell repertoires in COVID-19. The assay was immunoSEQ multiplex PCR, and TCRdb's table has in-frame clones only and misses some. The data hold under 200,000 clones, with approximately 87% observed a single time. Sequencing was performed on peripheral blood. The receptors were gathered from an older woman with COVID-19, enrolled during active disease.

The DNA for the CDR3 is TGCAGTGCTAGTGGTAATAGTGGGGGCCGGGAGACCCAGTACTTC. Translated: CSASGNSGGRETQYF. This chain joins TRBV20-1 and TRBJ2-5, with a possible D match to TRBD1 (6 bases). With 3 bases removed from V and 5 bases from J, the gap between germline ends came to 19 bases. In germline, CDR1 is DFQATT, CDR2 SNEGSKA (reference sequence). CDR3 length equals 15 residues.

The chain links TRBV12-3 or TRBV12-4 to TRBJ1-2; TRBD1 might be the D (5 bases). V lost 5 bases and J lost 12, with 16 bases in between. This CDR3 spans 12 amino acids. In DNA form, the CDR3 reads TGTGCCAGCAGTCTATCAGGGCCATTCCACACCTTC. Residues: CASSLSGPFHTF.

The sample holds a few counts of this clone. V usage is TRBV18 and J usage is TRBJ1-1; 8 nucleotides match TRBD1. Germline CDR1 is KGHSH and CDR2 is LQKENI. The length of the CDR3 is 16 residues. J lost 0 bases, V lost 4 bases, and 7 bases had no gene match. The DNA of the CDR3 is TGTGCCAGCTCACGACAGGGGAGGGGTGTGAACACTGAAGCTTTCTTT. This translates into CASSRQGRGVNTEAFF. The full variable domain, in which reference TRBV18 and TRBJ1-1 provide the parts outside the CDR3, is NAGVMQNPRHLVRRRGQEARLRCSPMKGHSHVYWYRQLPEEGLKFMVYLQKENIIDESGMPKERFSAEFPKEGPSILRIQQVVRGDSAAYFCASSRQGRGVNTEAFFGQGTRLTVV.

This clone showed up just a few times. The chain employs TRBV15 and TRBJ2-1, with 9 bases that match TRBD1. CDR1 LNHNV and CDR2 YYDKDF come from the germline V gene (reference sequence). The CDR3 length is 16 residues. The V gene end was trimmed by 1 base and the J gene end by 5 bases; junction bases not matched to a gene: 6. In DNA, the CDR3 is TGTGCCACCAGCAGAGGCGTCGGGACAGGGAACAATGAGCAGTTCTTC. Translated: CATSRGVGTGNNEQFF.

The chain uses TRBV9 and TRBJ1-4; D remains unclear. CDR3 length: 15 residues. Looked up from germline, CDR1 is SGDLS and CDR2 is YYNGEE. The germline V and J ends were trimmed by 0 bases and 3 bases, with 9 bases remaining between them. The CDR3 nucleotides read TGTGCCAGCAGCGTAGCAAACACACCTAATGAAAAACTGTTTTTT. This gives the protein CASSVANTPNEKLFF.

This chain uses TRBV5-1 with TRBJ1-4; D not certain. Trimming left V 4 bases short and J 10 bases short, with 8 bases between. Germline V gene sequence: CDR1 SGHRS, CDR2 YFSETQ. The length of the CDR3 is 11 residues. CDR3 sequence: CASSSEGKLFF. In DNA, the CDR3 is TGCGCCAGCAGCAGCGAGGGAAAACTGTTTTTT.

This clone appeared a few times. This chain joins TRBV7-2 and TRBJ2-2, with 9 positions matching TRBD1. The CDR3 covers 16 residues. CDR1 and CDR2 from the germline V gene are SGHTA and FQGNSA. Trimming cost V 4 bases and J 5 bases; bases outside gene matches: 8. The CDR3 DNA reads TGTGCCAGCAGCTCACCGGGACAGGGTGGGACCGGGGAGCTGTTTTTT. This gives the protein CASSSPGQGGTGELFF.

This rearrangement joins TRBV5-1 to TRBJ1-2; 9 nucleotides match TRBD1. Unmatched junction bases numbered 5, after V lost 4 bases and J lost 1 base. This CDR3 spans 15 amino acids. The germline gives CDR1 SGHRS, CDR2 YFSETQ. The CDR3 loop reads CASSRWTGVNYGYTF. In DNA form, the CDR3 reads TGCGCCAGCAGCCGCTGGACAGGGGTTAACTATGGCTACACCTTC.

This sequence joins TRBV30 and TRBJ2-5; 7 bases line up with TRBD1. This CDR3 region has 14 residues. Germline V lookup: CDR1 GTSNPN, CDR2 SVGIG (reference sequence). Trimming at V came to 5 bases and at J to 5 bases, leaving 11 bases not matched to a gene. The DNA for the CDR3 is TGTGCCTGGGACAGGGTAGGCTCGTCGGAGACCCAGTACTTC. Encoded protein: CAWDRVGSSETQYF. The variable domain in full, with the rest retrieved from reference TRBV30 and TRBJ2-5, is SQTIHQWPATLVQPVGSPLSLECTVEGTSNPNLYWYRQAAGRGLQLLFYSVGIGQISSEVPQNLSASRPQDRQFILSSKKLLLSDSGFYLCAWDRVGSSETQYFGPGTRLLVL.

This clone was counted between two and nine times. V is TRBV18 and J is TRBJ1-6; D might be TRBD1 (6 bases). The CDR3 loop spans 16 amino acids. The germline V gene encodes CDR1 KGHSH and CDR2 LQKENI. Trimming removed 2 bases at V and 10 bases at J, with 18 bases between. The CDR3 DNA sequence: TGTGCCAGCTCACCAAATCAGGACAGCCGTTCATCACCCCTCCACTTT. Protein: CASSPNQDSRSSPLHF.

The V and J genes are TRBV7-9 and TRBJ2-7, with TRBD1 identical over 7 bases. The CDR3 runs 15 residues. Germline trimming cut 4 bases from V and 3 bases from J; bases unmatched to any gene: 9. CDR1 SEHNR and CDR2 FQNEAQ come from the germline V gene (reference sequence). Written as DNA, the CDR3 is TGTGCCAGCAGCTCCCGACAGGGATTTAGCTACGAGCAGTACTTC. Translation: CASSSRQGFSYEQYF.

The sample holds a few counts of this clone. The chain is built from TRBV3-1 (or the pseudogene TRBV3-2) and TRBJ1-1, with D maybe TRBD1 (6 bases). This CDR3 has 18 amino acids. CDR1 is LGHDT and CDR2 is YNNKEL in the germline V gene (reference sequence). V gave up 5 bases and J gave up 1 base, with 23 bases separating them. In nucleotides, the CDR3 is TGTGCCAGCAGCAGATCATCCCAGACCACAGGGTGGAACACTGAAGCTTTCTTT. Protein: CASSRSSQTTGWNTEAFF.

This clone has only a few counts. This chain uses TRBV6-5 with TRBJ1-5; TRBD1 aligns across 8 bases. The germline gives CDR1 MNHEY, CDR2 SVGAGI. V trimming: 6 bases; J trimming: 3 bases; junction bases outside the gene matches: 4. CDR3 length equals 14 residues. Here the CDR3 reads CASRWTGSNQPQHF. CDR3 coding DNA: TGTGCCAGCAGATGGACAGGGTCCAATCAGCCCCAGCATTTT.

With regard to this clone: Different DNA sequences within this sample yield the same CDR3. The chain carries TRBV28 and TRBJ1-2; D is possibly TRBD1 (5 bases). V lost 3 bases to trimming and J lost 8 bases, with 13 bases between them. The germline CDR1 and CDR2 sequences are MDHEN and SYDVKM. There are 13 residues in the CDR3. CDR3 region: CASSFDSVYGYTF. CDR3 nucleotides: TGTGCCAGCAGTTTCGACAGCGTCTACGGCTACACCTTC.

This sequence joins TRBV11-2 and TRBJ1-6; a weak D match, TRBD1 (5 bases). The germline V gene has CDR1 SGHAT and CDR2 FQNNGV. The CDR3 has 18 residues. With 3 bases removed from V and 0 bases from J, the gap between germline ends came to 15 bases. CDR3 amino acids: CASSLYRLPSSYNSPLHF. CDR3 sequence (DNA): TGTGCCAGCAGCTTGTACAGGTTACCGAGCTCCTATAATTCACCCCTCCACTTT.

The count of this clone is one. V usage is TRBV7-2 and J usage is TRBJ2-7, with TRBD2 matching over 8 bases. Trimming took 5 bases from V and 3 from J; bases not matched to a gene: 6. Per germline, CDR1 SGHTA and CDR2 FQGNSA. The CDR3 consists of 14 residues. The CDR3 sequence is CASSTGGPNYEQYF. CDR3 DNA sequence: TGTGCCAGCAGCACGGGGGGGCCAAACTACGAGCAGTACTTC.

The chain carries TRBV19 and TRBJ1-5; TRBD1 aligns across 7 bases. Per germline, CDR1 LNHDA and CDR2 SQIVND (reference sequence). This CDR3 has 15 residues. V dropped 4 bases and J dropped 6; count of bases not matched to a gene: 9. The CDR3 sequence is CASSTTGKGTQPQHF. CDR3 sequence (DNA): TGTGCCAGTAGTACGACAGGGAAAGGAACTCAGCCCCAGCATTTT.

A few counts support this clone. The chain has TRBV3-1 (or the pseudogene TRBV3-2) and TRBJ1-2, with no clear D. The length of the CDR3 is 15 residues. CDR1 LGHDT and CDR2 YNNKEL come from the germline V gene (reference sequence). Trimming pared 1 base from V and 6 bases from J, leaving 15 bases between. CDR3 DNA sequence: TGTGCCAGCAGCCAAGGGATACCCTCCGGGGATGGCTACACCTTC. Its protein is CASSQGIPSGDGYTF.

The genes are TRBV30 and TRBJ1-5; D ambiguous. V lost 5 bases and J 7 bases, leaving 15 bases between the germline ends. The germline gives CDR1 GTSNPN, CDR2 SVGIG (reference sequence). The CDR3 consists of 13 residues. In DNA form, the CDR3 reads TGTGCCTGGGCTCGCAGGAGCGGGCAGCCCCAGCATTTT. This encodes CAWARRSGQPQHF. Complete variable domain (other parts from reference TRBV30 and TRBJ1-5): SQTIHQWPATLVQPVGSPLSLECTVEGTSNPNLYWYRQAAGRGLQLLFYSVGIGQISSEVPQNLSASRPQDRQFILSSKKLLLSDSGFYLCAWARRSGQPQHFGDGTRLSIL.

This sequence joins TRBV7-6 and TRBJ1-4; D not resolved. The CDR3 has 15 amino acids. Germline V lookup: CDR1 SGHVS, CDR2 FNYEAQ. Trimming took off 5 bases at V and 3 bases at J, with 13 bases between the two ends. CDR3 coding DNA: TGTGCCAGCAGCAGTCCCGGTTTTTCTAATGAAAAACTGTTTTTT. This gives the protein CASSSPGFSNEKLFF.

This chain joins TRBV5-1 and TRBJ2-2; 8 positions agree with TRBD1. With V trimmed by 3 bases and J by 1 base, 5 bases remained unmatched. CDR3 length: 16 residues. Germline CDR1 is SGHRS and CDR2 is YFSETQ. The CDR3 loop is CASSSIGQGNTGELFF. In DNA form, the CDR3 reads TGCGCCAGCAGCTCAATCGGACAGGGGAACACCGGGGAGCTGTTTTTT.

The rearrangement uses TRBV5-1 and TRBJ1-1; the D is unclear. This CDR3 contains 11 residues. From germline, CDR1 is SGHRS and CDR2 YFSETQ. The germline V and J ends were trimmed by 3 bases and 3 bases, with 3 bases remaining between them. The CDR3 nucleotides are TGCGCCAGCAGCTCGTACACTGAAGCTTTCTTT. It yields the protein CASSSYTEAFF.

This clone has only a few counts. The chain is built from TRBV19 and TRBJ1-1; tentative D call: TRBD1 (6 bases). This CDR3 has 16 residues. The V end was cut by 4 bases, the J end by 6 bases, with 21 bases between. The germline CDR1 and CDR2 sequences are LNHDA and SQIVND (reference sequence). The CDR3 spells CASSRNRAQGKAEAFF. The DNA of the CDR3 is TGTGCCAGTAGTAGAAACAGGGCCCAGGGGAAGGCTGAAGCTTTCTTT.

In its sample, this clone was seen once. This chain joins TRBV5-1 and TRBJ1-4; 7 nucleotides match TRBD1. The germline gives CDR1 SGHRS, CDR2 YFSETQ. V shed 4 bases and J 14 bases; nucleotides not matched to a gene: 14. This CDR3 has 14 residues. The CDR3, as DNA: TGCGCCAGCAGCCCCGATCCTAGGACAGGCGGGCTGTTTTTT. This sequence encodes CASSPDPRTGGLFF.

This chain connects TRBV2 to TRBJ1-4; the D gene is possibly TRBD1 (5 bases). Germline CDR1 SNHLY, CDR2 FYNNEI. Trimming pared 2 bases from V and 15 bases from J, leaving 16 bases between. The CDR3 is made up of 13 amino acids. DNA of the CDR3: TGTGCCAGCAGTGAACCCCTGGGCAGGGCGATGTTTTTT. It is translated as CASSEPLGRAMFF.

The chain carries TRBV19 and TRBJ1-5; D is possibly TRBD1 (5 bases). The germline V and J ends were trimmed by 4 bases and 4 bases, with 14 bases remaining between them. The CDR3 extends over 15 amino acids. CDR1 is LNHDA and CDR2 is SQIVND in the germline V gene (reference sequence). The CDR3 protein is CASSNSGGVNQPQHF. The CDR3 bases are TGTGCCAGTAGTAACTCGGGGGGGGTGAATCAGCCCCAGCATTTT. Looking up the rest from reference TRBV19 and TRBJ1-5 gives the full variable domain: DGGITQSPKYLFRKEGQNVTLSCEQNLNHDAMYWYRQDPGQGLRLIYYSQIVNDFQKGDIAEGYSVSREKKESFPLTVTSAQKNPTAFYLCASSNSGGVNQPQHFGDGTRLSIL.